This T cell receptor (beta chain) stems from a study of CD8 T cells in ankylosing spondylitis. By quantitative 5'-RACE with molecular barcodes, the TCR beta libraries were made. Each CDR3 protein is one row after TCRdb ran MiXCR on the 5' RACE reads. The table lists 250,000 to 300,000 distinct CDR3 sequences, 15% to 20% of them singletons. This clonotype was seen a handful of times. The antigen remains undetermined. General study findings and limits: Past studies reported some motif variants in reactive arthritis synovial fluid and blood. One TCR beta motif, made up of seven to nine highly homologous variants, appeared characteristic of ankylosing spondylitis blood.

The receptor comes from a male donor with ankylosing spondylitis or in good health (not recorded which). Sequenced: blood, either unsorted or a sorted T cell fraction (not recorded which).

For the CDR3, the DNA is TGTGCCAGCAGTTTAGCGACTAGAGGGTTTGATCCCGGGGCCAACGTCCTGACTTTC. This translates into CASSLATRGFDPGANVLTF. The V call is TRBV28, the J call TRBJ2-6; tentatively, D is TRBD2 (6 bases). CDR1 and CDR2 (germline): MDHEN, SYDVKM. V dropped 2 bases and J dropped 4 bases, with 21 bases sitting between them. CDR3 size: 19 residues.